This T cell receptor beta chain was sequenced in a study of T cell changes during pregnancy in multiple sclerosis. Some clones are missing from TCRdb's copy, which holds only in-frame ones; the method was immunoSEQ multiplex PCR. The repertoire holds tens of thousands of clones, with around 91% as singletons. Trimming removed 0 bases from V and 1 base from J, with 10 bases in between. The CDR3 is 16 amino acids. Germline assignment: CDR1 MDHEN and CDR2 SYDVKM. This clonotype originated in a female donor in good health, enrolled as a control in a pregnancy study. Sequencing used peripheral blood, obtained in the third trimester of pregnancy. J is TRBJ1-3 and V is TRBV28; D is possibly TRBD1 (5 bases). CDR3 loop: CASSLWGQGSGNTIYF. CDR3 nucleotide sequence: TGTGCCAGCAGTTTATGGGGCCAGGGTTCTGGAAACACCATATATTTT.